These 5 T cell receptor beta chains share one sample of origin, sequenced in a study of T-cell memory formation after mild COVID-19. Each CDR3 protein gets one entry after TCRdb re-called the 5' RACE reads with MiXCR. This sample carries 250,000 to 350,000 distinct CDR3 sequences, 15% to 20% of them seen once, and the ten largest clones take roughly 25%. The sample was PBMCs or a T cell subset sorted from them (not recorded which). These receptors were collected from a man between 18 and 29 years old who had mild COVID-19 (a few samples of this study predate the infection). Cell type and time point are not known.

This clonotype was picked up a small number of times. The chain couples TRBV9 to TRBJ1-6; D is unclear. The CDR3 spans 16 residues. The ends were cut back, 3 bases at V and 0 bases at J, with 10 bases in the middle. Germline CDR1 reads SGDLS; CDR2 reads YYNGEE. CDR3 sequence: CASSDVRDSYNSPLHF. As DNA, the CDR3 is TGTGCCAGCAGCGACGTCCGGGACTCCTATAATTCACCCCTCCACTTT.

This clonotype was counted ten times or more. The gene calls are TRBV20-1 and TRBJ2-5; D is possibly TRBD1 (5 bases). Germline V CDR1 and CDR2: DFQATT, SNEGSKA (reference sequence). The germline V and J ends were trimmed by 4 bases and 2 bases, with 11 bases remaining between them. The CDR3 length is 13 residues. This chain's CDR3 is CSANRQTQETQYF. The CDR3 nucleotides read TGCAGTGCTAACCGACAGACTCAAGAGACCCAGTACTTC.

The rearrangement links TRBV19 to TRBJ2-1; a possible D gene is TRBD1 (6 bases). CDR3 size: 16 residues. Germline V CDR1 and CDR2: LNHDA, SQIVND (reference sequence). V lost 5 bases, J lost 10 bases, and 24 bases lay in between. CDR3 loop: CASSGRRIQRTGEQFF. In DNA form, the CDR3 reads TGTGCCAGTAGTGGCCGGCGAATACAGAGAACAGGGGAGCAGTTCTTC.

The V gene is TRBV23-1, the J gene TRBJ2-2; TRBD1 aligns across 7 bases. TRBV23-1 is assigned to the ORF class and has an uncertain function. This CDR3 has 16 residues. The ends lost 6 bases at V and 7 bases at J; junction bases unmatched: 14. In nucleotides, the CDR3 is TGCGCCAGCAGGCCTCGGGACAGCCGGGGAGACGGGGAGCTGTTTTTT. Protein: CASRPRDSRGDGELFF.

J is TRBJ2-7 and V is TRBV18, with D perhaps matching TRBD1 or TRBD2 (6 bases each). The CDR3 totals 15 residues. Per the germline V gene, CDR1 is KGHSH and CDR2 is LQKENI. Trimming cost V 3 bases and J 7 bases, with 19 bases left between them. The CDR3 coding sequence is TGTGCCAGCTCACCGGGGATGGTGGGGGGCCTAGAGCAGTACGTC. Translation gives CASSPGMVGGLEQYV.